Below are 25 T cell receptor beta chains sequenced from a single sample in a study of T cells in Graves' hyperthyroidism and ophthalmopathy. Using RNA transcripts as the source, TCR beta CDR3 regions were amplified. During a first-round RT-PCR of the TCR CDR3, the HTBI primer set was used. TCRdb reprocessed the multiplex PCR reads with MiXCR, giving one entry per CDR3 protein. This sample has 600,000 to 700,000 distinct CDR3 sequences, with approximately 14% found just once. Specimen: blood. These receptors all come from a woman aged 40 to 50 with Graves' ophthalmopathy.

The chain is built from TRBV28 and TRBJ1-4, with D maybe TRBD1 (6 bases). V was shortened by 8 bases and J by 7 bases, with 20 bases between the two germline ends. The CDR3 has 15 amino acids. Germline lookup yields CDR1 MDHEN and CDR2 SYDVKM. In DNA form, the CDR3 reads TGTGCCAGCTTCTCCCCCCTAGGGGGGGGTGAAAAACTGTTTTTT. This encodes CASFSPLGGGEKLFF.

This clonotype was seen many times. This chain connects TRBV29-1 to TRBJ1-2, with D perhaps matching TRBD1 (6 bases). This CDR3 has 11 residues. V lost 7 bases, J lost 8 bases, and 14 bases lay in between. Germline CDR1 SQVTM, CDR2 ANQGSEA. CDR3 residues: CSAEQGLGYTF. The CDR3 DNA follows: TGCAGCGCCGAACAGGGATTGGGCTACACCTTC. The full variable domain, its missing parts supplied by reference TRBV29-1 and TRBJ1-2, is SAVISQKPSRDICQRGTSLTIQCQVDSQVTMMFWYRQQPGQSLTLIATANQGSEATYESGFVIDKFPISRPNLTFSTLTVSNMSPEDSSIYLCSAEQGLGYTFGSGTRLTVV.

This clonotype was found many times. The chain links TRBV7-8 to TRBJ2-6, with D tentatively TRBD1 (6 bases). The germline V and J ends were trimmed by 5 bases and 2 bases, with 10 bases remaining between them. CDR1 is SGHVS and CDR2 is FQNEAQ in the germline V gene. CDR3 length equals 15 residues. CDR3 in amino acids: CASSAQGAGANVLTF. Written as DNA, the CDR3 is TGTGCCAGCAGCGCACAGGGTGCTGGGGCCAACGTCCTGACTTTC.

This clonotype was detected many times. The chain recombines TRBV13 with TRBJ2-5; 7 bases are a match to TRBD2. This CDR3 is 16 amino acids long. J lost 5 bases, V lost 1 base, and 10 bases had no gene match. Germline V gives CDR1 PRHDT, CDR2 FYEKMQ (reference sequence). The CDR3 bases are TGTGCCAGCAGCTTAGCCCAACTAGCGTACGGGGAGACCCAGTACTTC. Translating it yields CASSLAQLAYGETQYF.

The table lists this clonotype with a few counts. V and J are TRBV28 and TRBJ2-2; D tentatively fits TRBD1 or TRBD2 (6 bases each). The CDR3 loop spans 15 amino acids. The germline V and J ends were trimmed by 7 bases and 7 bases, with 19 bases remaining between them. Germline CDR1 and CDR2: MDHEN and SYDVKM. The CDR3 DNA sequence: TGTGCCAGCAAAGACCGGGGGCCAGGCGGCGGGGAGCTGTTTTTT. It encodes CASKDRGPGGGELFF.

This clonotype was counted many times. CDR3 amino acids: CAWSNSRNYGYTF. CDR3 DNA: TGTGCCTGGAGTAATAGCAGAAACTATGGCTACACCTTC. The chain combines TRBV30 with TRBJ1-2; D gene ambiguous. V was clipped by 2 bases and J by 2 bases, with 9 bases between them. This CDR3 region has 13 residues. From germline, CDR1 is GTSNPN and CDR2 SVGIG (reference sequence).

This clonotype was recorded a few times. The chain couples TRBV11-2 to TRBJ2-7; possible D gene TRBD2, 6 bases. V was shortened by 1 base and J by 2 bases, with 12 bases between the two germline ends. The CDR3 has 15 amino acids. In germline, CDR1 is SGHAT, CDR2 FQNNGV. The CDR3 DNA reads as TGTGCCAGCAGCTTAGTCGGGAGTATTGCCTACGAGCAGTACTTC. Translating gives CASSLVGSIAYEQYF.

This clonotype was observed at least ten times. Here the CDR3 reads CASSELATKSYEQYF. In DNA form, the CDR3 reads TGTGCCAGCAGTGAATTGGCGACAAAATCCTACGAGCAGTACTTC. The chain uses TRBV6-1 and TRBJ2-7; D remains ambiguous. CDR1 and CDR2 (germline): MNHNS, SASEGT. V shed 2 bases and J shed 1 base, with 12 bases lying between them. The CDR3 is 15 amino acids.

This chain links TRBV7-9 with TRBJ1-6, with D uncertain. The CDR3 length is 14 residues. The germline CDR1 and CDR2 sequences are SEHNR and FQNEAQ (reference sequence). Trimming removed 5 bases from V and 9 bases from J, with 14 bases in between. Here the CDR3 DNA reads TGTGCCAGCAGCCCGAAGGGTTGGGGTTCACCCCTCCACTTT. This codes for CASSPKGWGSPLHF. Complete variable domain (other parts from reference TRBV7-9 and TRBJ1-6): DTGVSQNPRHKITKRGQNVTFRCDPISEHNRLYWYRQTLGQGPEFLTYFQNEAQLEKSRLLSDRFSAERPKGSFSTLEIQRTEQGDSAMYLCASSPKGWGSPLHFGNGTRLTVT.

This clonotype came up many times. V usage is TRBV20-1 and J usage is TRBJ2-1; no firm D call. The CDR3 has 14 residues. V was shortened by 2 bases and J by 0 bases, with 8 bases between the two germline ends. Germline CDR1 DFQATT, CDR2 SNEGSKA (reference sequence). The CDR3: CSARLPSSYNEQFF. The CDR3 nucleotides are TGCAGTGCTAGATTGCCGAGCTCCTACAATGAGCAGTTCTTC.

The chain combines TRBV7-2 with TRBJ1-1; D not certain. Germline values: CDR1 SGHTA, CDR2 FQGNSA. Between the trimmed V and J ends, which lost 0 bases and 4 bases, there was a span of 12 bases. There are 15 residues in the CDR3. In DNA, the CDR3 is TGTGCCAGCAGCTTAGCGGCAGCCTTTGGCACTGAAGCTTTCTTT. It is translated as CASSLAAAFGTEAFF.

The chain employs TRBV6-1 and TRBJ2-5; 7 nucleotides agree with TRBD2. CDR1 MNHNS and CDR2 SASEGT come from the germline V gene. J was trimmed by 0 bases and V by 0 bases; bases with no gene match: 4. The CDR3 sequence is 16 residues long. For the CDR3, the DNA is TGTGCCAGCAGTGAAGCGGCGGGAGCGTACCAAGAGACCCAGTACTTC. Protein: CASSEAAGAYQETQYF.

This clonotype was seen ten or more times. Relative to the germline gene, one junction end is altered; a read error may explain this. This rearrangement joins TRBV20-1 to TRBJ1-2; unclear D gene. The CDR3 sequence is 11 residues long. Germline V CDR1 and CDR2: DFQATT, SNEGSKA (reference sequence). The CDR3 reads CSARVGYGYTF. The CDR3 DNA reads as TGCAGTGCCAGAGTAGGATATGGCTACACCTTC.

J is TRBJ2-5 and V is TRBV2; D is undetermined. V was shortened by 3 bases and J by 5 bases, with 7 bases between the two germline ends. Germline V gene sequence: CDR1 SNHLY, CDR2 FYNNEI. This CDR3 is 12 amino acids long. DNA of the CDR3: TGTGCCAGCAGTGATTTTAGGGAGACCCAGTACTTC. It codes for CASSDFRETQYF.

This clonotype showed up many times. This chain links TRBV30 with TRBJ2-5, with 9 bases fitting TRBD2. Losses at the gene ends were 1 base for V and 5 bases for J; bases not matched to a gene: 8. The CDR3 is 15 amino acids. In germline, CDR1 is GTSNPN, CDR2 SVGIG (reference sequence). The CDR3 DNA follows: TGTGCCTGGAGTGGCATTAGCGGGAGTTTTGAGACCCAGTACTTC. Encoded protein: CAWSGISGSFETQYF.

This clonotype was counted ten times or more. This chain joins TRBV12-3 or TRBV12-4 and TRBJ1-2; no firm D call. V was cut by 5 bases and J by 5 bases, with 15 bases left in between. CDR3 size: 14 residues. Here the CDR3 reads CASSLSQPNYGYTF. CDR3 DNA: TGTGCCAGCAGTCTTAGCCAACCCAATTATGGCTACACCTTC.

This clonotype came up many times. A far larger clone is only one base removed, so a read error is likely. The chain has TRBV12-3 or TRBV12-4 and TRBJ1-1, with TRBD1 as a possible D gene (6 bases). The CDR3 length is 12 residues. The CDR3 nucleotides read TGTGCCAGCAGTCTAGGGGGGACTGAATCTTTCTTT. This sequence encodes CASSLGGTESFF.

This clonotype came up many times. V is TRBV30 and J is TRBJ2-7; TRBD2 might be the D (5 bases). The germline V and J ends were trimmed by 4 bases and 2 bases, with 15 bases remaining between them. The V gene's germline CDR1 is GTSNPN and CDR2 SVGIG (reference sequence). CDR3 length: 14 amino acids. The CDR3 reads CAWNRATRAYEQYF. The CDR3 DNA reads as TGTGCCTGGAACCGCGCTACTAGAGCCTACGAGCAGTACTTC.

This clonotype was seen a few times. The chain joins TRBV9 to TRBJ2-2; maybe TRBD2 (6 bases). The CDR3 is 12 residues long. CDR1 is SGDLS, CDR2 YYNGEE, per germline. The V gene lost 0 bases and the J gene lost 13 bases, with 10 bases spanning the gap. Written as DNA, the CDR3 is TGTGCCAGCAGCGTAGCGGGGGAGCGGCTGTTTTTT. This sequence encodes CASSVAGERLFF.

This clonotype was counted between two and nine times. CDR3 DNA: TGTGCCAGCACTCCGCCGACGGGGACGGGAAACACCATATATTTT. It codes for CASTPPTGTGNTIYF. V gene TRBV28 combines with J gene TRBJ1-3, with TRBD1 as a possible D gene (5 bases). The CDR3 consists of 15 residues. Trimming removed 7 bases at V and 4 bases at J, with 17 bases between. CDR1 MDHEN and CDR2 SYDVKM come from the germline V gene.

This clonotype was counted at least ten times. The chain combines TRBV9 with TRBJ2-7; D is uncertain. The CDR3 spans 15 residues. The V gene lost 0 bases and the J gene lost 0 bases, with 10 bases spanning the gap. In germline, CDR1 is SGDLS, CDR2 YYNGEE. The CDR3 bases are TGTGCCAGCAGCGTAGGTGGTGTGACCTCCTACGAGCAGTACTTC. Protein: CASSVGGVTSYEQYF.

The CDR3 DNA reads TGTGCCAGCAGTTCGTACCGGGGCAGAAATCAGCCCCAGCATTTT. Translation gives CASSSYRGRNQPQHF. The J gene is TRBJ1-5, the V gene TRBV28, with D maybe TRBD1 (5 bases). Germline values: CDR1 MDHEN, CDR2 SYDVKM. V was clipped by 4 bases and J by 4 bases, with 14 bases between them. The CDR3 runs 15 residues.

The chain links TRBV7-2 to TRBJ2-5; TRBD2 aligns across 8 bases. V lost 1 base and J lost 5; bases outside the gene matches: 6. The V gene's germline CDR1 is SGHTA and CDR2 FQGNSA. The CDR3 sequence is 15 residues long. The CDR3 nucleotides read TGTGCCAGCAGCTTAGGCGGGGGGAAGAGGGAGACCCAGTACTTC. Translated, it gives CASSLGGGKRETQYF.

This clonotype was recorded at least ten times. The chain joins TRBV20-1 to TRBJ2-5, with D perhaps TRBD2 (6 bases). The CDR3 spans 16 residues. Germline assignment: CDR1 DFQATT and CDR2 SNEGSKA (reference sequence). V was pared by 0 bases and J by 9 bases, with 23 bases between. This CDR3 reads CSARDVGTPNAVAQYF. CDR3 nucleotides: TGCAGTGCTAGAGATGTTGGGACTCCGAATGCGGTGGCCCAGTACTTC.

This chain joins TRBV11-2 and TRBJ2-5; D perhaps matches TRBD2 (6 bases). CDR3 length: 19 amino acids. Germline CDR1 and CDR2: SGHAT and FQNNGV. Trimming took 5 bases from V and 4 from J, leaving 29 bases between them. The CDR3 loop is CASSPLGGGIFRGLETQYF. CDR3 sequence (DNA): TGTGCCAGCAGCCCCCTGGGCGGCGGGATATTCAGAGGGCTAGAGACCCAGTACTTC. The whole variable domain, remainder taken from reference TRBV11-2 and TRBJ2-5, is EAGVAQSPRYKIIEKRQSVAFWCNPISGHATLYWYQQILGQGPKLLIQFQNNGVVDDSQLPKDRFSAERLKGVDSTLKIQPAKLEDSAVYLCASSPLGGGIFRGLETQYFGPGTRLLVL.